This T cell receptor (beta chain) was profiled in a study of cytomegalovirus exposure and HLA in healthy donors. The study's findings and limits: Earlier analysis found most TCR beta V segments productive about 87% or about 30% of the time. Fewer N-insertions (relative to the approximately 670-donor mean) were reportedly seen in an Asian-associated ancestry cluster in a later analysis.

This CDR3 contains 14 residues. CDR1 is MNHEY, CDR2 SVGAGI, per germline. Trimming stripped 6 bases from V and 10 bases from J, with 19 bases between. Though probably carrying unrecorded immune exposures, donors were nominally healthy at sampling. The PCR had 60 Vbeta and 13 Jbeta primers. Using immunoSEQ multiplex PCR, the repertoire was profiled, and TCRdb retains in-frame clones only, with some absent. The table has some 150,000 clones, 75% seen once. Turning to this clone: The antigen is undetermined.

Sequenced input: PBMCs. This TCR was sampled from a man younger than 45 in good health and CMV-seronegative. This chain joins TRBV6-5 and TRBJ2-1; D call uncertain. CDR3: CASSPGRPPQEQFF. The CDR3 nucleotides read TGTGCCAGCAGCCCAGGTCGGCCACCCCAAGAGCAGTTCTTC.